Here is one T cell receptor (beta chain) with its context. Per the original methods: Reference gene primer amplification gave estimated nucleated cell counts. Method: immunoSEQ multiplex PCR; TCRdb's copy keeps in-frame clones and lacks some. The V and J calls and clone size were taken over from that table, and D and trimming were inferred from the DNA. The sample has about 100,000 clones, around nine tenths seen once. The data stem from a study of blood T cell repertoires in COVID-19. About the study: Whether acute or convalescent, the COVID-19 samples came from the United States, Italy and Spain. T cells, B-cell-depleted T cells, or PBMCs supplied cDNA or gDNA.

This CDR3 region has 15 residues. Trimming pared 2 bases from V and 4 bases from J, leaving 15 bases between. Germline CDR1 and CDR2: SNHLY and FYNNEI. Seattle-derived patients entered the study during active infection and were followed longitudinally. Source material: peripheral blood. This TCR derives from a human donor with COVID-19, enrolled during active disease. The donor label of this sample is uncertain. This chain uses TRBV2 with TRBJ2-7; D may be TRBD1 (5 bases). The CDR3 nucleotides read TGTGCCAGCAGTGAACTCCAGGTGGGGCGGTACGAGCAGTACTTC. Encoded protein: CASSELQVGRYEQYF. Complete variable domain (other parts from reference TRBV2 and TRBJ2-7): EPEVTQTPSHQVTQMGQEVILRCVPISNHLYFYWYRQILGQKVEFLVSFYNNEISEKSEIFDDQFSVERPDGSNFTLKIRSTKLEDSAMYFCASSELQVGRYEQYFGPGTRLTVT.